The source of this T cell receptor beta chain is a study of cytomegalovirus exposure and HLA in healthy donors. Remarks on this clone: Its antigen is currently unknown.

Findings of the study overall: With high specificity and sensitivity, the classifier reportedly diagnosed cytomegalovirus status. Rates of TCR association differed by HLA locus in a later analysis, with DRB1 highest and HLA-C lowest. Among donors in an Asian-associated ancestry cluster, a later analysis reportedly found fewer N-insertions than the roughly 700-donor mean.

The PCR made use of 60 Vbeta and 13 Jbeta primers. Sequenced by immunoSEQ multiplex PCR; TCRdb stores in-frame clones only, minus some. The sample includes roughly 120,000 clones, around 77% seen only once; the top ten take 4.9%. Germline V gene data show CDR1 as LNHDA and CDR2 as SQIVND (reference sequence). This CDR3 region has 16 residues. The V segment lost 2 bases and the J segment 5 bases; nucleotides outside the gene matches: 4. This clonotype was obtained from a man aged 50-59 years in good health and CMV-seropositive. The specimen was PBMCs. The chain is built from TRBV19 and TRBJ2-2, with 11 bases matching TRBD2. This CDR3 is CASSIKASGGTGELFF. CDR3 nucleotide sequence: TGTGCCAGTAGTATAAAGGCTAGCGGGGGGACCGGGGAGCTGTTTTTT.